This entry lists 21 T cell receptor beta chains sequenced from one sample in a study of blood T cell repertoires in COVID-19. This table comes from immunoSEQ multiplex PCR, and its TCRdb copy is limited to in-frame clones, with some not included. The table lists roughly 130,000 clones, more than 60% of them singletons. The sample taken for sequencing was peripheral blood. These receptor sequences come from an older man with acute or convalescent COVID-19.

This clone was seen once. The chain employs TRBV7-2 and TRBJ1-5; D is unresolved. This CDR3 comprises 14 residues. The V end lost 3 bases, the J end lost 2 bases, and 8 bases lay between the germline ends. From germline, CDR1 is SGHTA and CDR2 FQGNSA. CDR3 nucleotides: TGTGCCAGCAGCTTCAGTGTTGGCAATCAGCCCCAGCATTTT. Translating it yields CASSFSVGNQPQHF.

This clone was found once. The rearrangement joins TRBV2 to TRBJ1-1; 8 positions match TRBD1. Germline assignment: CDR1 SNHLY and CDR2 FYNNEI. J was trimmed by 8 bases and V by 9 bases; bases with no gene match: 11. There are 13 residues in the CDR3. The CDR3 sequence is CARGWEDRDEAFF. CDR3 DNA sequence: TGTGCCAGGGGGTGGGAGGACAGGGACGAAGCTTTCTTT.

The CDR3 reads CASSLGARYGYTF. As DNA, the CDR3 is TGTGCCAGCAGCTTGGGGGCTCGGTATGGCTACACCTTC. The chain is built from TRBV5-6 and TRBJ1-2; D call uncertain. V was shortened by 0 bases and J by 5 bases, with 8 bases between the two germline ends. Germline loops: CDR1 SGHDT, CDR2 YYEEEE. This CDR3 is built from 13 residues.

The table lists this clone with a few counts. The V call is TRBV2, the J call TRBJ2-7; possibly TRBD1 for D (5 bases). V lost 6 bases to trimming and J lost 7 bases, with 13 bases between them. Germline V gene sequence: CDR1 SNHLY, CDR2 FYNNEI. The CDR3 runs 12 residues. In nucleotides, the CDR3 is TGTGCCAGCAGGCAGGGCAGCCGGGAGCAGTACTTC. It translates to CASRQGSREQYF.

There are a few counts of this clone. The rearrangement joins TRBV27 to TRBJ1-6; possible D gene TRBD1, 6 bases. Germline V gives CDR1 MNHEY, CDR2 SMNVEV (reference sequence). The CDR3 is made up of 15 amino acids. V dropped 2 bases and J dropped 10 bases, with 15 bases sitting between them. The CDR3 nucleotides are TGTGCCAGCAGTTTAATTGGCGGGGGGCGGTCACCCCTCCACTTT. Translating gives CASSLIGGGRSPLHF.

This clone was picked up one time. The J gene is TRBJ1-3, the V gene TRBV7-6; D is unresolved. Germline V lookup: CDR1 SGHVS, CDR2 FNYEAQ. The length of the CDR3 is 13 residues. Trimming removed 1 base from V and 8 bases from J, with 9 bases in between. CDR3 bases: TGTGCCAGCAGCTTAGGGTTCGGAGACACCATATATTTT. This codes for CASSLGFGDTIYF.

This clone was seen a handful of times. The chain is built from TRBV7-2 and TRBJ2-5, with TRBD2 matching over 11 bases. The CDR3 has 15 residues. Germline CDR1 is SGHTA and CDR2 is FQGNSA. The junction had 4 bases not matched to a gene; V was cut back by 3 bases and J by 4 bases. The CDR3 DNA is TGTGCCAGCAGCTTCGGTAGCGGGGGGGCAGAGACCCAGTACTTC. Protein product: CASSFGSGGAETQYF.

This chain uses TRBV13 with TRBJ2-2, with 10 bases fitting TRBD2. Trimming took 6 bases from V and 6 from J; bases not matched to a gene: 7. This CDR3 is 15 amino acids long. The germline CDR1 and CDR2 sequences are PRHDT and FYEKMQ (reference sequence). The CDR3 is CASSQTSGYAGELFF. The DNA for the CDR3 is TGTGCCAGCAGTCAGACTAGCGGGTACGCCGGGGAGCTGTTTTTT.

The chain links TRBV19 to TRBJ1-6, with 9 bases aligning to TRBD1. J lost 7 bases, V lost 6 bases, and 10 bases had no gene match. Germline V lookup: CDR1 LNHDA, CDR2 SQIVND (reference sequence). The CDR3 loop spans 16 amino acids. The CDR3 is CASSVQGALDNSPLHF. The DNA for the CDR3 is TGTGCCAGTAGCGTACAGGGGGCCCTGGACAATTCACCCCTCCACTTT.

V gene TRBV2 combines with J gene TRBJ1-1, with TRBD1 identical over 9 bases. V gave up 6 bases and J gave up 0 bases; unmatched junction bases: 5. Germline loops: CDR1 SNHLY, CDR2 FYNNEI. The CDR3 contains 15 residues. The CDR3 sequence: CASRSTGGMNTEAFF. CDR3 nucleotides: TGTGCCAGCAGGTCGACAGGGGGTATGAACACTGAAGCTTTCTTT.

The chain joins TRBV18 to TRBJ1-2, with 9 positions matching TRBD1. Losses at the gene ends were 1 base for V and 0 bases for J; bases not matched to a gene: 3. Germline assignment: CDR1 KGHSH and CDR2 LQKENI. The CDR3 contains 16 residues. The CDR3 reads CASSPQRQGANYGYTF. The DNA of the CDR3 is TGTGCCAGCTCACCACAAAGACAGGGGGCTAACTATGGCTACACCTTC.

This clone turned up a few times. V is TRBV18 and J is TRBJ1-1, with 9 bases that match TRBD1. Germline CDR1 KGHSH, CDR2 LQKENI. The V gene end was trimmed by 6 bases and the J gene end by 3 bases; junction bases not matched to a gene: 5. This CDR3 has 14 residues. This CDR3 reads CASSPRQGDTEAFF. CDR3 DNA sequence: TGTGCCAGCTCCCCGAGACAGGGGGACACTGAAGCTTTCTTT.

This clone came up once. This chain joins TRBV29-1 and TRBJ2-3; TRBD1 aligns across 7 bases. The V segment lost 8 bases and the J segment 2 bases; nucleotides outside the gene matches: 13. Germline CDR1 is SQVTM and CDR2 is ANQGSEA. This CDR3 comprises 15 residues. The CDR3 bases are TGCAGCATGATCCTGACAGGGACCGCCACAGATACGCAGTATTTT. This encodes CSMILTGTATDTQYF.

The chain has TRBV7-2 and TRBJ2-7; D is unclear. Trimming stripped 8 bases from V and 6 bases from J, with 17 bases between. The germline gives CDR1 SGHTA, CDR2 FQGNSA. The CDR3 consists of 13 residues. The CDR3 bases are TGTGCCAGCTGTGAGACAAGTGGGCGCGAGCAGTACTTC. Amino acids: CASCETSGREQYF.

The chain joins TRBV24-1 to TRBJ2-1; D unresolved. Germline V gene lookup returns CDR1 KGHDR and CDR2 SFDVKD. The CDR3 has 11 residues. Deletions cut 4 bases from V and 7 bases from J, with 4 bases between. The CDR3 reads CATSDLNEQFF. Written as DNA, the CDR3 is TGTGCCACCAGTGACCTAAATGAGCAGTTCTTC.

The chain uses TRBV9 and TRBJ2-3, with 8 bases lining up with TRBD1. CDR3 length equals 15 residues. V shed 0 bases and J 6 bases; nucleotides not matched to a gene: 6. Germline V lookup: CDR1 SGDLS, CDR2 YYNGEE. In DNA form, the CDR3 reads TGTGCCAGCAGCGTAGCCGGACAGGGAGGTGATACGCAGTATTTT. It codes for CASSVAGQGGDTQYF. Full variable domain (remainder filled in from reference TRBV9 and TRBJ2-3): DSGVTQTPKHLITATGQRVTLRCSPRSGDLSVYWYQQSLDQGLQFLIQYYNGEERAKGNILERFSAQQFPDLHSELNLSSLELGDSALYFCASSVAGQGGDTQYFGPGTRLTVL.

This chain links TRBV3-1 (or the pseudogene TRBV3-2) with TRBJ2-6; 7 bases map to TRBD2. This CDR3 comprises 14 residues. Germline assignment: CDR1 LGHDT and CDR2 YNNKEL (reference sequence). V dropped 7 bases and J dropped 2; count of bases not matched to a gene: 2. The CDR3 DNA reads TGTGCCAGCACCCGGGGGGCTGGGGCCAACGTCCTGACTTTC. Translating gives CASTRGAGANVLTF.

V and J are TRBV14 and TRBJ1-2; D might be TRBD1 (6 bases). The ends were cut back, 2 bases at V and 7 bases at J, with 11 bases in the middle. CDR1 SGHDN and CDR2 FVKESK come from the germline V gene. The CDR3 totals 13 residues. The CDR3 region is CASSQTTGTGYTF. The CDR3 DNA is TGTGCCAGCAGCCAAACCACAGGGACTGGCTACACCTTC.

The genes are TRBV7-6 and TRBJ2-7, with 7 bases that match TRBD1. Germline V gives CDR1 SGHVS, CDR2 FNYEAQ. The junction had 7 bases not matched to a gene; V was cut back by 5 bases and J by 3 bases. This CDR3 is built from 14 residues. CDR3 loop: CASSLHRDSYEQYF. CDR3 bases: TGTGCCAGCAGCCTTCACCGGGACAGCTACGAGCAGTACTTC.

The J gene is TRBJ1-2, the V gene TRBV20-1, with a possible D match to TRBD1 (5 bases). Trimming shortened V by 3 bases and J by 0 bases, and 14 bases separated the two germline ends. The CDR3 totals 15 residues. Germline-derived CDR1 and CDR2 are DFQATT and SNEGSKA (reference sequence). CDR3 residues: CSASRPGGANYGYTF. The CDR3 coding sequence is TGCAGTGCTAGTAGGCCTGGGGGGGCTAACTATGGCTACACCTTC.

The genes are TRBV29-1 and TRBJ1-2; D is uncertain. V was shortened by 7 bases and J by 10 bases, with 28 bases between the two germline ends. This CDR3 is built from 15 residues. CDR1 and CDR2 from the germline V gene are SQVTM and ANQGSEA. The CDR3, as DNA: TGCAGCGACTTGGGCAGCCCCATGGGCCCTCGGGACTACACCTTC. The encoded protein is CSDLGSPMGPRDYTF.